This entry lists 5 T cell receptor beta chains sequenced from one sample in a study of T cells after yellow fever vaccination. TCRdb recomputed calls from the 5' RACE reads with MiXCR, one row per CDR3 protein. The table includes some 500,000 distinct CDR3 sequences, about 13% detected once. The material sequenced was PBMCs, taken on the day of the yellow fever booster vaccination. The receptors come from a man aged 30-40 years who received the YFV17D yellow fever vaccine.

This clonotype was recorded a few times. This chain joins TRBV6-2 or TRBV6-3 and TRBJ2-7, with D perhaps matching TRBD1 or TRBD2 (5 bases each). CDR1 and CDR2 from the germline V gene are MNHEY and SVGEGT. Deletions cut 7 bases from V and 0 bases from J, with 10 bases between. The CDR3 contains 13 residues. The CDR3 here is CASTGTASYEQYF. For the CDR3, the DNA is TGTGCCAGCACTGGGACGGCCTCCTACGAGCAGTACTTC.

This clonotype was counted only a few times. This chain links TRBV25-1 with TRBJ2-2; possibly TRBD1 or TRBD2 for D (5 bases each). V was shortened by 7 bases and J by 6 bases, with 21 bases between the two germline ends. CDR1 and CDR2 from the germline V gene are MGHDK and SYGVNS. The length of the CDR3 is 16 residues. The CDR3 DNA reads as TGTGCCAGCAAGATCGGGACGTTCAGTTTTTCCGGGGAGCTGTTTTTT. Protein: CASKIGTFSFSGELFF.

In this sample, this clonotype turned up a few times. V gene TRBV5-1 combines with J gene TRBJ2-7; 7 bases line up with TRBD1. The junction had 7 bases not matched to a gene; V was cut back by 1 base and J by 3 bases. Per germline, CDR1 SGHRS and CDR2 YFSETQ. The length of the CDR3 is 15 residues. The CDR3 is CASSLTGDKSYEQYF. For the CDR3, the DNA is TGCGCCAGCAGCTTGACAGGGGATAAGAGCTACGAGCAGTACTTC.

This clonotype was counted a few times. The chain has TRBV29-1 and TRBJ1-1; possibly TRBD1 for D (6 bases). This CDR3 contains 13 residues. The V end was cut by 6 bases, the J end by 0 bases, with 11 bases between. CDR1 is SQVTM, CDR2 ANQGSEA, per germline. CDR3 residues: CSVGGGLNTEAFF. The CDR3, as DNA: TGCAGCGTCGGAGGGGGGCTGAACACTGAAGCTTTCTTT.

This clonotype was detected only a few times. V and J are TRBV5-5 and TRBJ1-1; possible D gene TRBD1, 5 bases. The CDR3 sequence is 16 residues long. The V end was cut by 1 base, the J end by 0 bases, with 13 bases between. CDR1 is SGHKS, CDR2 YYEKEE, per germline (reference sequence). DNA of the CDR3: TGTGCCAGCAGCTTGCGATTGGGGGAAATGAACACTGAAGCTTTCTTT. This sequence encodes CASSLRLGEMNTEAFF.